Below are 23 T cell receptor beta chains sequenced from a single sample in a study of a mutant IDH1 vaccine in newly diagnosed glioma. These receptors have no known antigen. Clones were read by immunoSEQ multiplex PCR, and TCRdb kept only the in-frame ones, dropping some. Of around 84,000 clones listed, approximately 78% are singletons. Described time point: week 47, end of study. Doses of 300 ug of mutant IDH1 20-mer peptide were given with topical imiquimod. Sequenced material: PBMCs, taken from a glioma patient whose treatment included an IDH1 peptide vaccine. The receptors shown here come from a man aged 35 to 55 with glioma.

This sequence joins TRBV7-6 and TRBJ2-3, with D perhaps being TRBD1 or TRBD2 (5 bases each). Trimming pared 2 bases from V and 0 bases from J, leaving 9 bases between. The CDR3 length is 15 residues. Germline CDR1 SGHVS, CDR2 FNYEAQ. This CDR3 is CASSLTGASTDTQYF. The CDR3 DNA reads as TGTGCCAGCAGCTTAACCGGGGCTAGCACAGATACGCAGTATTTT.

V is TRBV4-2 and J is TRBJ2-7, with 10 nucleotides matching TRBD2. The trim removed 6 bases at V and 6 bases at J, leaving 5 bases unmatched. Germline assignment: CDR1 LGHNA and CDR2 YNFKEQ. The CDR3 has 13 amino acids. The CDR3 here is CASRKLAGSEQYF. CDR3 nucleotides: TGTGCCAGCAGGAAACTAGCGGGAAGCGAGCAGTACTTC.

The chain links TRBV7-2 to TRBJ2-6, with D perhaps matching TRBD1 (5 bases). The ends were cut back, 1 base at V and 16 bases at J, with 11 bases in the middle. CDR1 is SGHTA, CDR2 FQGNSA, per germline. The CDR3 consists of 12 residues. In nucleotides, the CDR3 is TGTGCCAGCAGCTTAGATGTCCAGGGTCTGACTTTC. Protein product: CASSLDVQGLTF.

The V gene is TRBV6-5, the J gene TRBJ1-1; D perhaps matches TRBD1 (6 bases). The ends were cut back, 5 bases at V and 2 bases at J, with 12 bases in the middle. Germline-derived CDR1 and CDR2 are MNHEY and SVGAGI. The CDR3 contains 14 residues. CDR3 coding DNA: TGTGCCAGCAGTAGCAGGGGACCAAACACTGAAGCTTTCTTT. Translated: CASSSRGPNTEAFF.

V gene TRBV6-6 combines with J gene TRBJ1-1; TRBD1 is a possible D gene (5 bases). Trimming cost V 5 bases and J 1 base, with 17 bases left between them. CDR1 is MNHNY, CDR2 SVGAGI, per germline (reference sequence). The CDR3 extends over 16 amino acids. The CDR3 DNA follows: TGTGCCAGCAGTCCTGGGGAAAAGGACAAGAACACTGAAGCTTTCTTT. Translation: CASSPGEKDKNTEAFF.

The J gene is TRBJ1-4, the V gene TRBV15, with D possibly being TRBD1 (5 bases). Trimming cost V 0 bases and J 6 bases, with 11 bases left between them. This CDR3 is 15 amino acids long. Germline loops: CDR1 LNHNV, CDR2 YYDKDF (reference sequence). This chain's CDR3 is CATSRDRRADEKLFF. CDR3 nucleotide sequence: TGTGCCACCAGCAGAGATCGCAGGGCGGATGAAAAACTGTTTTTT.

This clone occurred once. The rearrangement joins TRBV6-5 to TRBJ2-1, with a tentative D call TRBD1 (7 bases). The germline V and J ends were trimmed by 7 bases and 9 bases, with 22 bases remaining between them. Germline V gene data show CDR1 as MNHEY and CDR2 as SVGAGI. The CDR3 extends over 15 amino acids. CDR3 DNA sequence: TGTGCCAGCACACCACAGGGGCCCCTCGGGAGTGAGCAGTTCTTC. Translation: CASTPQGPLGSEQFF.

This chain links TRBV11-2 with TRBJ2-1; D might be TRBD2 (6 bases). The CDR3 is 16 amino acids. CDR1 is SGHAT and CDR2 is FQNNGV in the germline V gene. The germline V and J ends were trimmed by 5 bases and 2 bases, with 16 bases remaining between them. This CDR3 reads CASSQGGRGPYNEQFF. The DNA of the CDR3 is TGTGCCAGCAGCCAAGGTGGGCGGGGCCCCTACAATGAGCAGTTCTTC.

This clone was picked up a small number of times. The chain couples TRBV2 to TRBJ1-4; no clear D. In germline, CDR1 is SNHLY, CDR2 FYNNEI. CDR3 size: 14 residues. Deletions cut 4 bases from V and 3 bases from J, with 9 bases between. Here the CDR3 reads CASSGISSNEKLFF. CDR3 nucleotide sequence: TGTGCCAGCAGTGGCATCAGCTCTAATGAAAAACTGTTTTTT.

The chain is built from TRBV6-6 and TRBJ1-5; 8 positions match TRBD1. The CDR3 has 13 residues. Germline V gene sequence: CDR1 MNHNY, CDR2 SVGAGI (reference sequence). V lost 7 bases, J lost 9 bases, and 8 bases stayed unmatched. This CDR3 reads CASTGQGIRPQHF. CDR3 coding DNA: TGTGCCAGCACCGGACAGGGAATTCGGCCCCAGCATTTT.

This clone appeared a single time. The chain carries TRBV7-2 and TRBJ1-6, with D perhaps TRBD1 (6 bases). Germline V gene data show CDR1 as SGHTA and CDR2 as FQGNSA. The CDR3 sequence is 14 residues long. Trimming took 4 bases from V and 5 from J, leaving 9 bases between them. This chain's CDR3 is CASSSDRNNSPLHF. The CDR3 nucleotides are TGTGCCAGCAGCTCGGACAGAAATAATTCACCCCTCCACTTT.

In DNA form, the CDR3 reads TGTGCCAGCTCATCAGGTCTAGGAAACACCATATATTTT. Protein: CASSSGLGNTIYF. The V and J genes are TRBV18 and TRBJ1-3, with no clear D. The CDR3 is 13 residues long. Germline assignment: CDR1 KGHSH and CDR2 LQKENI. Deletions cut 5 bases from V and 4 bases from J, with 9 bases between.

CDR3 bases: TGTGCCAGTAGGAACACCGGGACAGGGTGGATTAATGGCTACACCTTC. Translated, it gives CASRNTGTGWINGYTF. This chain uses TRBV19 with TRBJ1-2; 9 bases map to TRBD1. Per germline, CDR1 LNHDA and CDR2 SQIVND (reference sequence). The CDR3 length is 16 residues. Trimming at V came to 6 bases and at J to 6 bases, leaving 14 bases not matched to a gene.

This CDR3 is CASSMTGGEAFF. CDR3 nucleotide sequence: TGTGCCAGCAGCATGACAGGGGGCGAAGCTTTCTTT. The chain recombines TRBV11-3 with TRBJ1-1; 10 bases agree with TRBD1. The V gene's germline CDR1 is SGHNT and CDR2 YENEEA. V trimming: 5 bases; J trimming: 8 bases; junction bases outside the gene matches: 2. The CDR3 extends over 12 amino acids.

This clone was picked up a small number of times. The chain recombines TRBV19 with TRBJ1-1, with TRBD1 as a possible D gene (6 bases). This CDR3 spans 13 amino acids. Germline lookup yields CDR1 LNHDA and CDR2 SQIVND (reference sequence). CDR3 residues: CALKGHGNTEAFF. In DNA form, the CDR3 reads TGTGCACTAAAGGGACACGGGAACACTGAAGCTTTCTTT.

V and J are TRBV18 and TRBJ2-1; D may correspond to TRBD1 or TRBD2 (5 bases each). The CDR3 is made up of 15 amino acids. CDR1 KGHSH and CDR2 LQKENI come from the germline V gene. V lost 6 bases to trimming and J lost 8 bases, with 20 bases between them. CDR3 in amino acids: CASSREGPDFDEQFF. In DNA, the CDR3 is TGTGCCAGCTCTCGAGAGGGGCCAGATTTCGATGAGCAGTTCTTC.

The count of this clone is one. The chain combines TRBV19 with TRBJ1-2, with D unresolved. The CDR3 is made up of 13 amino acids. The V and J ends lost 5 bases and 8 bases respectively, with 15 bases between them. Germline CDR1 is LNHDA and CDR2 is SQIVND (reference sequence). CDR3 protein: CASSPRQKWGYTF. CDR3 nucleotide sequence: TGTGCCAGTAGTCCCCGGCAGAAGTGGGGCTACACCTTC.

V is TRBV15 and J is TRBJ2-1; unclear D gene. Trimming removed 0 bases from V and 9 bases from J, with 12 bases in between. CDR1 is LNHNV, CDR2 YYDKDF, per germline (reference sequence). CDR3 length: 14 residues. The CDR3 here is CATSRDSVSLEQFF. Written as DNA, the CDR3 is TGTGCCACCAGCAGAGATTCGGTTAGCCTTGAGCAGTTCTTC.

The CDR3, as DNA: TGTGCCAGCTCGCCCCGGGACGGGACCTACGAGCAGTACTTC. Protein sequence: CASSPRDGTYEQYF. This rearrangement joins TRBV18 to TRBJ2-7; tentatively, D is TRBD1 or TRBD2 (5 bases each). Between the trimmed V and J ends, which lost 6 bases and 2 bases, there was a span of 14 bases. CDR3 length: 14 residues. CDR1 and CDR2 from the germline V gene are KGHSH and LQKENI.

The sample holds one count of this clone. V usage is TRBV6-1 and J usage is TRBJ1-4, with D perhaps TRBD1 (5 bases). The ends were cut back, 1 base at V and 9 bases at J, with 12 bases in the middle. The CDR3 is made up of 14 amino acids. Germline CDR1 reads MNHNS; CDR2 reads SASEGT. CDR3 in DNA: TGTGCCAGCAGTGAAGGGGGCGACGCTAAAAAACTGTTTTTT. Residues: CASSEGGDAKKLFF.

The V and J genes are TRBV27 and TRBJ2-5; D call uncertain. The J call may be in error: the DNA end matches TRBJ2-7 better. Germline V gives CDR1 MNHEY, CDR2 SMNVEV (reference sequence). The CDR3 consists of 13 residues. This CDR3 reads CASSLSRTYEQYF. The CDR3 region has the DNA TGTGCCAGCAGTTTATCTAGAACCTACGAGCAGTACTTC.

This chain uses TRBV6-5 with TRBJ2-3, with 10 bases identical to TRBD2. The V gene end was trimmed by 6 bases and the J gene end by 3 bases; junction bases not matched to a gene: 6. The CDR3 runs to 15 residues. Germline lookup yields CDR1 MNHEY and CDR2 SVGAGI. The CDR3 DNA reads TGTGCCAGCAGGCCAGCGGGGGGGCCTACAGATACGCAGTATTTT. It yields the protein CASRPAGGPTDTQYF.

V gene TRBV7-2 combines with J gene TRBJ2-1, with TRBD1 identical over 7 bases. CDR1 SGHTA and CDR2 FQGNSA come from the germline V gene. The CDR3 extends over 14 amino acids. V lost 5 bases to trimming and J lost 6 bases; unmatched junction nucleotides: 7. The CDR3 is CASSIPGTVNEQFF. The CDR3 nucleotides read TGTGCCAGCAGCATCCCCGGGACAGTCAATGAGCAGTTCTTC.